These 7 T cell receptor beta chains share one sample of origin, sequenced in a study of monozygotic twins with inflammatory bowel disease. TCRdb reprocessed the 5' RACE reads, with one entry per CDR3 protein and no DNA. Across some 170,000 distinct CDR3 sequences, the top ten clones capture about 8% of the sample. The source material was blood. The receptors here all came from a human donor with ulcerative colitis or Crohn's disease, or a healthy co-twin of an affected twin (not recorded which).

The rearrangement joins TRBV5-1 to TRBJ2-7; the D call from TCRdb, TRBD1, cannot be confirmed without DNA. CDR1 is SGHRS, CDR2 YFSETQ, per germline. The CDR3 is 17 residues long. CDR3 sequence: CASSLRSGGGLSYEQYF.

The rearrangement joins TRBV29-1 to TRBJ1-4. The CDR3 length is 17 residues. The germline CDR1 and CDR2 sequences are SQVTM and ANQGSEA. This CDR3 reads CSVVFDHLSTTNEKLFF.

The chain is built from TRBV7-9 and TRBJ2-1. The CDR3 loop spans 13 amino acids. CDR1 and CDR2 from the germline V gene are SEHNR and FQNEAQ (reference sequence). The CDR3 spells CASSLTEHNEQFF. The full variable domain, with the rest looked up from reference TRBV7-9 and TRBJ2-1, is DTGVSQNPRHKITKRGQNVTFRCDPISEHNRLYWYRQTLGQGPEFLTYFQNEAQLEKSRLLSDRFSAERPKGSFSTLEIQRTEQGDSAMYLCASSLTEHNEQFFGPGTRLTVL.

The genes are TRBV7-2 and TRBJ1-1. The CDR3 loop spans 15 amino acids. The germline V gene has CDR1 SGHTA and CDR2 FQGNSA. The CDR3 loop reads CASSPRPLMNTEAFF.

The chain is built from TRBV30 and TRBJ1-1. Germline values: CDR1 GTSNPN, CDR2 SVGIG (reference sequence). The CDR3 extends over 13 amino acids. The CDR3 protein is CAWSVVNTWAAFF.

This sequence joins TRBV23-1 and TRBJ2-3; without DNA, the TCRdb call of TRBD2 cannot be checked. TRBV23-1 is an ORF, and what it does is uncertain. The CDR3 loop spans 15 amino acids. CDR3 loop: CASLTRRGSTDTQYF.

V gene TRBV20-1 combines with J gene TRBJ2-4. The germline V gene encodes CDR1 DFQATT and CDR2 SNEGSKA (reference sequence). This CDR3 has 16 amino acids. CDR3 region: CSARDVPSPAKNIQYF.